One sample yielded the 30 T cell receptor beta chains listed below, sequenced in a study of T cell repertoires in cytomegalovirus infection. TCRdb analysed the reads with MiXCR anew, one entry per CDR3 protein. In the table there are approximately 100,000 distinct CDR3 sequences, roughly 39% of which are singletons. Their antigens are not known. The sample consisted of CD8+ T cells from cultured PBMCs, taken from culture after CMV antigen stimulation. These receptors all come from a human donor in good health (CMV status not recorded). Some clones in this sample may be carry-over from other donors' samples.

This rearrangement joins TRBV12-3 or TRBV12-4 to TRBJ2-1, with 7 positions matching TRBD2. This CDR3 region has 14 residues. Trimming at V came to 6 bases and at J to 1 base, leaving 3 bases not matched to a gene. CDR3: CASRPGGSYNEQFF. DNA for the CDR3: TGTGCCAGCAGACCGGGGGGTTCCTACAATGAGCAGTTCTTC.

This clonotype was found a few times. This chain connects TRBV28 to TRBJ2-5; D is perhaps TRBD1 (6 bases). This CDR3 contains 16 residues. The germline V gene has CDR1 MDHEN and CDR2 SYDVKM. V dropped 6 bases and J dropped 1 base, with 18 bases sitting between them. Here the CDR3 DNA reads TGTGCCAGCAGAGCGCCACAGGGTTTACGCCAAGAGACCCAGTACTTC. Its protein product is CASRAPQGLRQETQYF.

For this clonotype: A much larger clone lies one base from this, so it may be a read error. The J gene is TRBJ2-1, the V gene TRBV6-4; 10 bases are shared with TRBD2. This CDR3 contains 15 residues. The V segment lost 6 bases and the J segment 0 bases; nucleotides outside the gene matches: 2. CDR1 is MRHNA, CDR2 SNTAGT, per germline. DNA of the CDR3: TGTGCCAGCAGCGTAGCGGGGGGCTCCTACAATGAGCAGTTCTTC. The encoded protein is CASSVAGGSYNEQFF.

This clonotype has only a few counts. The rearrangement links TRBV12-3 or TRBV12-4 to TRBJ2-2; possible D gene TRBD2, 5 bases. The CDR3 loop spans 17 amino acids. V lost 1 base, J lost 5 bases, and 17 bases lay in between. The CDR3: CASSLDQSRGTTGELFF. CDR3 sequence (DNA): TGTGCCAGCAGTTTAGATCAATCCCGGGGTACGACCGGGGAGCTGTTTTTT.

The rearrangement joins TRBV7-9 to TRBJ2-5; D possibly corresponds to TRBD2 (5 bases). V was shortened by 4 bases and J by 5 bases, with 11 bases between the two germline ends. The CDR3 loop spans 13 amino acids. Per the germline V gene, CDR1 is SEHNR and CDR2 is FQNEAQ (reference sequence). The DNA for the CDR3 is TGTGCCAGCAGCTACTTCGGAGGCGAGACCCAGTACTTC. This encodes CASSYFGGETQYF.

This clonotype has only a few counts. This sequence joins TRBV7-8 and TRBJ1-2; the D gene is possibly TRBD1 (6 bases). This CDR3 is 15 amino acids long. CDR1 is SGHVS and CDR2 is FQNEAQ in the germline V gene. With 1 base removed from V and 6 bases from J, the gap between germline ends came to 15 bases. The CDR3 bases are TGTGCCAGCAGCTTAGTTGCCAGGGGAGAGAATGGCTACACCTTC. Translating it yields CASSLVARGENGYTF.

The chain carries TRBV12-3 or TRBV12-4 and TRBJ2-7, with 8 bases that match TRBD1. The ends lost 7 bases at V and 3 bases at J; junction bases unmatched: 5. This CDR3 region has 13 residues. The CDR3 region has the DNA TGTGCCAGCAACCCAGGGGGCGGCTACGAGCAGTACTTC. It translates to CASNPGGGYEQYF.

The chain uses TRBV4-1 and TRBJ2-7; 7 nucleotides line up with TRBD1. This CDR3 comprises 14 residues. Germline values: CDR1 MGHRA, CDR2 YSYEKL. The ends lost 4 bases at V and 4 bases at J; junction bases unmatched: 7. The CDR3 here is CASSLGDRAYEQYF. The CDR3 region has the DNA TGCGCCAGCAGCCTCGGGGACAGAGCTTACGAGCAGTACTTC.

V is TRBV29-1 and J is TRBJ2-4, with a tentative D call TRBD2 (6 bases). The CDR3 loop spans 13 amino acids. Germline CDR1 SQVTM, CDR2 ANQGSEA. Trimming took 5 bases from V and 3 from J, leaving 11 bases between them. Written as DNA, the CDR3 is TGCAGCGTTACTAGCACAGTCAAAAACATTCAGTACTTC. Translating it yields CSVTSTVKNIQYF.

Remarks on this clonotype: The conserved closing phenylalanine or tryptophan is absent in this CDR3, likely reflecting a read error. The chain has TRBV24-1 and TRBJ2-5, with a weak D call TRBD2 (6 bases). The V gene's germline CDR1 is KGHDR and CDR2 SFDVKD. This CDR3 comprises 13 residues. V was pared by 9 bases and J by 3 bases, with 13 bases between. The CDR3 protein is CATRGLSEETQYL. The CDR3 coding sequence is TGTGCCACCCGGGGACTTAGCGAAGAGACCCAGTACCTC.

The CDR3, as DNA: TGTGCCACCAGTGAAGGGGGCCGCACTGAAGCTTTCTTT. This encodes CATSEGGRTEAFF. The rearrangement links TRBV24-1 to TRBJ1-1, with 7 bases identical to TRBD1. Unmatched junction bases numbered 2, after V lost 4 bases and J lost 4 bases. Germline V CDR1 and CDR2: KGHDR, SFDVKD. The CDR3 spans 13 residues.

The V and J genes are TRBV7-2 and TRBJ1-4, with 8 bases aligning to TRBD1. Germline V gene data show CDR1 as SGHTA and CDR2 as FQGNSA. V lost 5 bases, J lost 8 bases, and 7 bases stayed unmatched. The length of the CDR3 is 14 residues. CDR3 residues: CASSPGQGSEKLFF. The CDR3 DNA is TGTGCCAGCAGCCCTGGACAGGGCAGCGAAAAACTGTTTTTT. The variable domain in full, with the rest retrieved from reference TRBV7-2 and TRBJ1-4, is GAGVSQSPSNKVTEKGKDVELRCDPISGHTALYWYRQSLGQGLEFLIYFQGNSAPDKSGLPSDRFSAERTGGSVSTLTIQRTQQEDSAVYLCASSPGQGSEKLFFGSGTQLSVL.

The chain uses TRBV7-6 and TRBJ2-7; TRBD1 matches at 9 bases. Per the germline V gene, CDR1 is SGHVS and CDR2 is FNYEAQ. The CDR3 sequence is 16 residues long. V dropped 0 bases and J dropped 5; count of bases not matched to a gene: 8. CDR3 region: CASSLAAGTGFDEQYF. The DNA of the CDR3 is TGTGCCAGCAGCTTAGCCGCCGGGACAGGGTTTGACGAGCAGTACTTC.

V gene TRBV5-4 combines with J gene TRBJ1-2; D is undetermined. V lost 5 bases, J lost 4 bases, and 15 bases lay in between. This CDR3 is 14 amino acids long. In germline, CDR1 is SGHNT, CDR2 YYREEE (reference sequence). CDR3 nucleotides: TGTGCCAGCAGTATGATTGGATCCCCCTATGGCTACACCTTC. This gives the protein CASSMIGSPYGYTF.

This chain links TRBV5-6 with TRBJ2-7; D might be TRBD1 or TRBD2, each matching 6 bases. Germline V gene sequence: CDR1 SGHDT, CDR2 YYEEEE. V dropped 4 bases and J dropped 3 bases, with 17 bases sitting between them. This CDR3 has 15 amino acids. CDR3 protein: CASSGSNRDFYEQYF. The CDR3 nucleotides read TGTGCCAGCAGCGGATCGAACAGGGACTTCTACGAGCAGTACTTC.

This clonotype was picked up a small number of times. The chain is built from TRBV7-9 and TRBJ1-5; D gene ambiguous. This CDR3 region has 15 residues. The ends were cut back, 1 base at V and 0 bases at J, with 7 bases in the middle. Germline CDR1 reads SEHNR; CDR2 reads FQNEAQ (reference sequence). The CDR3 spells CASSLVGNSNQPQHF. The CDR3 DNA reads TGTGCCAGCAGCTTAGTTGGGAATAGCAATCAGCCCCAGCATTTT.

The chain links TRBV27 to TRBJ2-2; TRBD2 agrees at 8 bases. The V and J ends lost 4 bases and 8 bases, in that order; junction bases with no gene match: 12. The length of the CDR3 is 16 residues. Germline V gene sequence: CDR1 MNHEY, CDR2 SMNVEV (reference sequence). CDR3 in DNA: TGTGCCAGCAGTTCCTTGGGCGGGGGGCTCATGGGGGAGCTGTTTTTT. This codes for CASSSLGGGLMGELFF.

This clonotype has just a few counts. V gene TRBV6-1 combines with J gene TRBJ2-3; 10 bases match TRBD2. The CDR3 is 16 amino acids. Germline values: CDR1 MNHNS, CDR2 SASEGT. The V segment lost 2 bases and the J segment 4 bases; nucleotides outside the gene matches: 6. The CDR3 sequence: CASSEREGTSADTQYF. The DNA for the CDR3 is TGTGCCAGCAGTGAAAGGGAAGGGACTAGCGCAGATACGCAGTATTTT.

The gene calls are TRBV12-3 or TRBV12-4 and TRBJ2-3; D not resolved. CDR3 length equals 15 residues. Between the trimmed V and J ends, which lost 5 bases and 0 bases, there was a span of 12 bases. This CDR3 reads CASSADGPSTDTQYF. CDR3 DNA: TGTGCCAGCAGTGCGGACGGACCTAGCACAGATACGCAGTATTTT.

The chain links TRBV5-6 to TRBJ2-1; 9 bases are shared with TRBD2. With V trimmed by 0 bases and J by 2 bases, 3 bases remained unmatched. Per germline, CDR1 SGHDT and CDR2 YYEEEE. This CDR3 comprises 16 residues. The CDR3 DNA reads TGTGCCAGCAGCTTGGGTGGCGGGGGGGCCTACAATGAGCAGTTCTTC. This codes for CASSLGGGGAYNEQFF.

The chain's CDR3 is CASSYWGHNSYNEQFF. CDR3 DNA sequence: TGTGCCAGCAGTTACTGGGGGCACAACTCCTACAATGAGCAGTTCTTC. The chain uses TRBV6-5 and TRBJ2-1; D may be TRBD1 (6 bases). CDR3 size: 16 residues. V lost 1 base, J lost 0 bases, and 10 bases lay in between. The germline gives CDR1 MNHEY, CDR2 SVGAGI.

The chain has TRBV27 and TRBJ1-5, with D maybe TRBD1 (6 bases). V was cut by 5 bases and J by 3 bases, with 17 bases left in between. This CDR3 contains 16 residues. Germline V gene sequence: CDR1 MNHEY, CDR2 SMNVEV (reference sequence). The CDR3 protein is CASSPGGHRTNQPQHF. CDR3 nucleotide sequence: TGTGCCAGCAGTCCCGGGGGCCACCGGACCAATCAGCCCCAGCATTTT.

V gene TRBV29-1 combines with J gene TRBJ2-7, with D possibly called TRBD1 or TRBD2 (5 bases each). This CDR3 contains 14 residues. Germline CDR1 SQVTM, CDR2 ANQGSEA. The V end was cut by 1 base, the J end by 0 bases, with 10 bases between. The CDR3 here is CSVEGGETSYEQYF. The CDR3 nucleotides are TGCAGCGTTGAAGGAGGGGAAACCTCCTACGAGCAGTACTTC.

This clonotype was picked up one time. The chain links TRBV13 to TRBJ1-1, with 8 bases matching TRBD1. V lost 2 bases, J lost 4 bases, and 9 bases stayed unmatched. CDR1 is PRHDT, CDR2 FYEKMQ, per germline (reference sequence). The length of the CDR3 is 16 residues. The CDR3 loop is CASSLKLDRGSTEAFF. For the CDR3, the DNA is TGTGCCAGCAGCTTAAAGTTAGACAGGGGATCCACTGAAGCTTTCTTT.

This clonotype has only a few counts. The chain employs TRBV20-1 and TRBJ2-1, with D unclear. The germline CDR1 and CDR2 sequences are DFQATT and SNEGSKA (reference sequence). This CDR3 has 15 residues. V dropped 0 bases and J dropped 3 bases, with 12 bases sitting between them. CDR3 amino acids: CSARDIGPNYNEQFF. The CDR3 DNA sequence: TGCAGTGCTAGAGACATAGGGCCCAACTACAATGAGCAGTTCTTC.

The gene calls are TRBV29-1 and TRBJ2-3; TRBD2 matches 7 bases. Trimming cost V 0 bases and J 2 bases; bases outside gene matches: 8. This CDR3 contains 16 residues. Germline assignment: CDR1 SQVTM and CDR2 ANQGSEA. The CDR3 region has the DNA TGCAGCGTTGAAGAGAGAGCGGGGAGAACCACAGATACGCAGTATTTT. This sequence encodes CSVEERAGRTTDTQYF.

The chain carries TRBV7-4 and TRBJ2-1, with D possibly matching TRBD2 (6 bases). Germline V lookup: CDR1 SGHVT, CDR2 SQSDAQ. The CDR3 extends over 14 amino acids. V was shortened by 6 bases and J by 3 bases, with 12 bases between the two germline ends. The DNA for the CDR3 is TGTGCCAGCAGTGGAGGGCCCGACTACAATGAGCAGTTCTTC. Protein sequence: CASSGGPDYNEQFF.

The chain is built from TRBV19 and TRBJ2-1, with D uncertain. CDR1 is LNHDA and CDR2 is SQIVND in the germline V gene (reference sequence). Trimming cost V 2 bases and J 3 bases, with 5 bases left between them. The CDR3 length is 13 residues. The CDR3 spells CASSITVYNEQFF. The CDR3 nucleotides read TGTGCCAGTAGTATAACAGTCTACAATGAGCAGTTCTTC.

This clonotype was found a few times. This rearrangement joins TRBV7-6 to TRBJ2-2, with D uncertain. CDR3 length: 13 residues. CDR1 is SGHVS, CDR2 FNYEAQ, per germline. Trimming removed 4 bases at V and 0 bases at J, with 3 bases between. CDR3 nucleotide sequence: TGTGCCAGCAGCTCCACGAACACCGGGGAGCTGTTTTTT. This translates into CASSSTNTGELFF.

This clonotype has ten or more counts. The chain carries TRBV6-1 and TRBJ1-6; perhaps TRBD1 as D (6 bases). The germline V and J ends were trimmed by 5 bases and 10 bases, with 21 bases remaining between them. The CDR3 spans 16 residues. CDR1 MNHNS and CDR2 SASEGT come from the germline V gene. CDR3 sequence reads: CASSPQGGQPESPLHF. The DNA of the CDR3 is TGTGCCAGCAGTCCGCAAGGGGGGCAGCCAGAGTCACCCCTCCACTTT.